What follows describes a single T cell receptor beta chain. The clone's antigen remains unknown. No base qualities exist here, and no much larger clone lies one base off it. The immunoSEQ hsTCRB v3.0 assay was used at survey level resolution for TRB variable region sequencing. The target sequencing depth for TRB was roughly 40,000-50,000 T-cell genomes per sample. An Illumina MiSeq with a v3 150-cycle kit was used to sequence the pooled TRB libraries. The authors' pipeline ran thus. Analysis of repertoires was carried out in R inside a reproducible Nextflow workflow spanning QC, data transformation and analysis. LymphoSeq2, an R package for AIRR-Seq data exploration, was used to implement custom analyses. After excluding several samples that yielded fewer than 5000 total TRB sequences, roughly 190 HIV repertoires remained for analysis. Of the approximately 190 retained HIV repertoires, approximately 60 were collected before and about 130 after ART initiation. Repertoires were downsampled to 5000 TRB nucleotide sequences, and summary statistics were averaged over 100 downsampling iterations. Only TRB sequences with CDR3 regions of at least seven amino acids were retained for analysis. A Shannon entropy-derived clonality score and the Gini coefficient were used to measure diversity. In repertoire networks, the top 5000 CDR3 amino acid sequences were linked whenever an edit distance of one separated two sequences. Antigen specificity groups and MHC restriction were predicted for TRB CDR3 amino acid sequences with GLIPH2. Known CMV, EBV, HIV or tissue antigen associations were flagged by matching CDR3 amino acid sequences against VDJdb and McPAS-TCR. Pre-ART, post-ART and control groups were compared with Wilcoxon signed-rank tests and Holm-Bonferroni correction. TCRdb took this table from immuneACCESS and kept in-frame rearrangements with V and J called. Such tables lack part of the clones; where checked against another copy, unresolved V genes explain under half of the gap, and the rest is unexplained. Clone size and the V and J calls come from that table; the DNA yielded D and trimming. The sample contains about 28,000 clones, more than 80% of them found a single time. Roughly 7.3% of the sample is in the top ten clones.

Participants were included only if at least one PBMC sample before ART initiation and at least two post-ART samples were available. All participants with HIV were treated in the United States of America. Cryopreserved samples of roughly 0.85-11 million PBMC were thawed and washed before DNA extraction. At the time of the earliest PBMC sample for each participant with HIV, ages ranged from about 23 to 60 years. Each participant contributed PBMC samples from 1-4 timepoints before ART initiation and 2-8 timepoints after ART initiation, with a median of 7 samples. Serial HIV viral load, CD4+ T-cell count, ART history and demographic data were obtained for every participant. Using a Qiagen kit on a QIAcube, genomic DNA was extracted from unsorted PBMC, with samples processed in batches of 12. This record belongs to a study of long-term antiretroviral therapy in people with HIV (dated by TCRdb to 2021 to 2024). As for the study more broadly: The earliest samples were collected about a decade before the 2015 WHO recommendation for immediate ART, when ART was typically delayed until CD4 counts fell. Whether ART initiation and durable HIV suppression were associated with changes in peripheral blood TRB repertoire composition and diversity was tested in a retrospective serial study. The cohort contributed about 200 cryopreserved PBMC samples from a few dozen adults with confirmed HIV infection, collected serially over a mean of about 6 years (range 1-12). About 40% of the 30 participants with HIV were female. No cross-contamination during QIAcube processing turned up in test extractions that ran a monoclonal T-cell line alongside 30 to 40 polyclonal samples. Overall study results and their limits: Expanded TRB clones identified before ART initiation dominated the repertoire across all time points, though the dominance fluctuated and decreased in many PLHIV after ART. ART initiation was associated with a significant increase in TRB diversity, but diversity stayed significantly below transplant donor controls even after long-term ART. The samples span the years 2004 to 2017, and the ART regimens used may be less effective than current regimens. Inferences about post-ART repertoire changes were limited because no data were available on ART adherence, viral resistance or therapy changes. Limited PBMC availability meant only the TCR beta chain was sequenced, without alpha chain pairing. Compared with controls, HIV repertoires had narrower CDR3 length ranges, and the network structure pointed to an antigen-experienced repertoire that shifted only slightly toward naive after ART. Because pre-ART samples had limited cell numbers, unsorted PBMC were profiled rather than sorted CD4+ and CD8+ T cells.

The CDR1 and CDR2 encoded by the germline V gene (reference sequence) are LNHDA and SQIVND. Measured from the cysteine to the phenylalanine, the CDR3 is 19 residues long. Only CDR3 DNA remains: 57 bases, in frame from the first base. A distance of 22 bases separates the germline ends of V and J, which lose 4 bases and 0 bases respectively. The rearrangement joined TRBV19 to TRBJ2-4, with TRBD1 tentatively as D gene (7 bases match). The sequences come from unsorted PBMCs, collected 0.3 years after starting antiretroviral therapy. This TCR was recovered from a man between 35 and 55 years old with HIV. Read as DNA, the sequence is TGTGCCAGTAGTAGGGGTTGGCGGGACAGTACTTCAGCCAAAAACATTCAGTACTTC. Translated, it reads CASSRGWRDSTSAKNIQYF.